This T cell receptor (beta chain) appears in the sequencing data of a study of CD8 T cells in ankylosing spondylitis. On this clonotype itself: Antigen: not known.

The CDR3 is made up of 18 amino acids. TCRdb re-called the 5' RACE reads with MiXCR, one entry per CDR3 protein. The table has about 540,000 distinct CDR3 sequences, approximately 11% seen once; the top ten hold over 6.5%. General study points: Among TCR beta sequences, a motif of eight or nine highly homologous variants appeared characteristic of ankylosing spondylitis blood.

Specimen: blood, either unsorted or a sorted T cell fraction (not recorded which). This sequence was found in a male donor with ankylosing spondylitis. V is TRBV21-1 and J is TRBJ2-2; whether TRBD2, the table's D call, matches the DNA was not checked. TRBV21-1 is shown as a pseudogene. The CDR3 DNA follows: TGTGCCAGCAGCACTGGGAGCGACGAGTCACGGGATACCGGGGAGCTGTTTTTT. Protein: CASSTGSDESRDTGELFF.